Below, one T cell receptor (beta chain) is given with its context. Its target is not known. The Oncomine TCR Beta short-read assay sequenced DNA from cultured CD4+ T cells. From the PCR reads, TCRdb called clonotypes with MiXCR, one entry per CDR3 protein. This sample has approximately 7,700 distinct CDR3 sequences; roughly 55% occur once, and the top ten carry about 30%. CDR3 length: 14 amino acids. Trimming cost V 2 bases and J 1 base, with 9 bases left between them. Germline V gene data show CDR1 as LNHNV and CDR2 as YYDKDF (reference sequence). These data are taken from a study of vaccination and CD4 T cells after COVID-19. This sample's treatment: approximately nine-day PBMC culture with coronavirus spike peptide pools or control peptides (ViraFEST assay).

The receptor was derived from a human donor who had recovered from COVID-19. The rearrangement joins TRBV15 to TRBJ2-7; D remains ambiguous. Specimen: CD4+ T cells from blood, cultured in vitro. The CDR3 nucleotides are TGTGCCACCAGCAGACCCCCAGCGTCCTACGAGCAGTACTTC. As protein: CATSRPPASYEQYF.